This TCR beta chain was recorded in a study of graft-versus-host responses after intestinal transplantation. Study-level points and caveats: The authors found GvH clones in recipient marrow, some appearing first in ileum or blood.

Intraepithelial and lamina propria lymphocytes were released after the graft tissue was processed. This clone was found a few times. The antigen is unknown. Produced via immunoSEQ multiplex PCR; TCRdb's table is partial and in-frame only. Of about 7,400 clones detected, about 64% appear once; the ten largest clones hold roughly 5.3%. The CDR3 contains 15 residues. Trimming stripped 0 bases from V and 6 bases from J, with 11 bases between. The receptor's source is a human patient who received an intestinal transplant, so some T cells may come from the graft donor. Here the sequenced sample was ileum tissue, taken roughly 50 days after transplant. The V and J genes are TRBV23-1 and TRBJ1-4, with TRBD1 as a possible D gene (6 bases). TRBV23-1 is an ORF; its function is uncertain. The CDR3 here is CASSQSSRGDEKLFF. CDR3 in DNA: TGCGCCAGCAGTCAATCCTCCAGGGGAGATGAAAAACTGTTTTTT.